Sequencing of this T cell receptor (beta chain) was carried out in a study of cytomegalovirus exposure and HLA in healthy donors. General study results and limits: After further analysis at a later stage, roughly 15,000 TCR beta sequences were associated with HLA alleles at 0.05 false discovery rate.

The PCR contained 60 Vbeta and 13 Jbeta primers. Clones were sequenced by immunoSEQ multiplex PCR, and TCRdb holds only the in-frame ones, with some missing. The specimen's table records approximately 130,000 clones. Germline V CDR1 and CDR2: SGHTS, YDEGEE. The CDR3 covers 16 residues. With 3 bases clipped from V and 6 bases from J, the junction kept 13 bases outside the gene matches. As to this clone: Its antigen is not identified.

J is TRBJ2-3 and V is TRBV5-8; 7 bases are shared with TRBD2. Material: PBMCs. This receptor was taken from a woman aged 55-70 years in good health and CMV-seronegative. The CDR3 here is CASSWDGAASGDTQYF. The CDR3, as DNA: TGTGCCAGCAGCTGGGATGGGGCGGCTAGCGGTGATACGCAGTATTTT.